This T cell receptor beta chain was documented in a study of early T cells in non-severe SARS-CoV-2 infection. Overall study findings and caveats: The matching step, a VDJdb search, favored anti-spike CD8 responses and missed private and CD4 specificities.

In this sample, this clonotype turned up a few times. The antigen is not known. Separate cDNA molecules each had unique molecular identifiers attached to them. TCRdb reanalysed the 5' RACE reads using MiXCR and keeps one entry per CDR3 protein. The sample records roughly 34,000 distinct CDR3 sequences, about 3.9% being singletons. Sequencing was done on a sample of whole blood. The sequence was collected from an adult who was a healthcare worker with PCR-confirmed SARS-CoV-2 infection or an uninfected control (not recorded which).

The CDR3 DNA sequence: TGCGCCAGCAGCTATGACAGGGTGCTCAACGAGCAGTACTTC. It codes for CASSYDRVLNEQYF. This sequence joins TRBV5-1 and TRBJ2-7; 7 nucleotides line up with TRBD1. V was clipped by 3 bases and J by 5 bases; unmatched bases: 8. The CDR3 runs 14 residues. Germline assignment: CDR1 SGHRS and CDR2 YFSETQ.